The entry below gives a single T cell receptor beta chain sequence along with its context. This sample was taken from a study of T cell changes during pregnancy in multiple sclerosis. The assay was immunoSEQ multiplex PCR, and TCRdb's table has in-frame clones only and misses some. The top ten hold approximately 7.2% of the sample, which has under 30,000 clones, 80% to 90% seen once. CDR1 is SGHRS, CDR2 YFSETQ, per germline. The CDR3 sequence is 16 residues long. Trimming removed 4 bases at V and 0 bases at J, with 14 bases between. This sequence joins TRBV5-1 and TRBJ2-1, with a tentative D call TRBD2 (5 bases). Sequenced material: CD8+ T cells from peripheral blood mononuclear cells, taken in the second trimester of pregnancy. The sequence came from a female donor with multiple sclerosis, enrolled in a pregnancy study. CDR3 region: CASSRGRGYSYNEQFF. In nucleotides, the CDR3 is TGCGCCAGCAGCCGCGGGCGTGGGTACTCCTACAATGAGCAGTTCTTC.